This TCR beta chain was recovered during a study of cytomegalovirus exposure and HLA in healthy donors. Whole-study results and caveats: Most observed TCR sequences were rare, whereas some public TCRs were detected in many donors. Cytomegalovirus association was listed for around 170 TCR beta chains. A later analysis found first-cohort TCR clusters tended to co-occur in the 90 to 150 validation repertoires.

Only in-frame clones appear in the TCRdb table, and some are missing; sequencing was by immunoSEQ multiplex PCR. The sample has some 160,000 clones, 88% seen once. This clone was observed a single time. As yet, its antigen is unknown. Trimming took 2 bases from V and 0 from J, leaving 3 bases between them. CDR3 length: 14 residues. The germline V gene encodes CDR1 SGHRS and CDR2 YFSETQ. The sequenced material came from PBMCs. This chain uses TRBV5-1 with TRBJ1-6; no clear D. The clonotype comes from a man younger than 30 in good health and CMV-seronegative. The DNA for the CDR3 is TGCGCCAGCAGCTTTAGCTCCTATAATTCACCCCTCCACTTT. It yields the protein CASSFSSYNSPLHF.